The TCR beta chain described here comes from a study of OX40 agonist ivuxolimab in advanced cancers. Across the whole study: The treatment was a fully human IgG2 OX40 agonist, ivuxolimab. Patient treatment consisted of intravenous ivuxolimab administration every 2 weeks at 0.01 to 10 mg/kg.

Comments on this clone: Its antigen is currently unknown.

The protocol was immunoSEQ multiplex PCR, while the TCRdb copy is restricted to in-frame clones and leaves out a portion. The table shows about 37,000 clones, with more than 85% occurring only once. Trimming took 8 bases from V and 2 from J; bases not matched to a gene: 6. The CDR3 runs to 13 residues. Germline V gene lookup returns CDR1 SNHLY and CDR2 FYNNEI. Findings of the study overall: Specificity for antigen went undetermined in the expanded peripheral T cells. At doses 0.1 to 3.0 mg/kg, CD4+ and CD8+ clones expanded.

This TCR came from an adult with an advanced solid tumor such as melanoma, head and neck, liver or kidney cancer. Material: CD4+ or CD8+ T cells sorted from blood, obtained in a trial of the OX40 agonist ivuxolimab. V and J are TRBV2 and TRBJ2-7; 7 positions agree with TRBD1. The CDR3 nucleotides are TGTGCCAGCGGGACAGAGCTAACCTACGAGCAGTACTTC. As protein: CASGTELTYEQYF.